These T cell receptor beta chains were read from a single sample in a study of T cell responses to AZD1222 COVID-19 vaccine. The data were produced by immunoSEQ multiplex PCR, yet TCRdb's version contains in-frame clones alone and is incomplete. Of 130,000 to 150,000 clones listed, about nine tenths are singletons. The starting material was peripheral blood, obtained on day 0 of MenACWY control vaccination. Receptors were obtained from an adult in good health. Each CDR3 is given with its conserved first and last residue. The order of the fields is D gene, V gene, J gene, clone size, CDR3 protein, CDR3 DNA. The D gene is left open where the match is weak. The size of a clone is reported for some rows only, either as once, few or many, or as a class for expanded clones.

d_gene: .; v_gene: TRBV6-1; j_gene: TRBJ1-6; abundance: few; CDR3aa: CASSELDSYNSPLHF; CDR3nt: TGTGCCAGCAGTGAATTGGACAGTTATAATTCACCCCTCCACTTT
d_gene: TRBD2; v_gene: TRBV7-2; j_gene: TRBJ2-7; abundance: .; CDR3aa: CASSLVSSGRSYEQYF; CDR3nt: TGTGCCAGCAGCTTAGTGTCTAGCGGGAGGTCCTACGAGCAGTACTTC
d_gene: .; v_gene: TRBV7-3; j_gene: TRBJ1-5; abundance: .; CDR3aa: CASSLAGAEGQPQHF; CDR3nt: TGTGCCAGCAGCTTAGCCGGGGCGGAAGGGCAGCCCCAGCATTTT
d_gene: TRBD1; v_gene: TRBV4-2; j_gene: TRBJ1-2; abundance: .; CDR3aa: CASSKMTGDNGYTF; CDR3nt: TGTGCCAGCAGCAAGATGACAGGGGACAATGGCTACACCTTC
d_gene: .; v_gene: TRBV2; j_gene: TRBJ1-3; abundance: .; CDR3aa: CASSPYRAGASGNTIYF; CDR3nt: TGTGCCAGCAGCCCCTACAGGGCAGGAGCCTCTGGAAACACCATATATTTT
d_gene: .; v_gene: TRBV5-6; j_gene: TRBJ1-1; abundance: .; CDR3aa: CASSSPGNMNTEAFF; CDR3nt: TGTGCCAGCAGCTCCCCCGGAAACATGAACACTGAAGCTTTCTTT
d_gene: .; v_gene: TRBV3-1/TRBV3-2; j_gene: TRBJ2-5; abundance: .; CDR3aa: CASSQGYWGETQYF; CDR3nt: TGTGCCAGCAGCCAGGGGTACTGGGGGGAGACCCAGTACTTC
d_gene: .; v_gene: TRBV7-3; j_gene: TRBJ1-6; abundance: .; CDR3aa: CASSLNSAASNSPLHF; CDR3nt: TGTGCCAGCAGCTTAAATTCGGCGGCTTCTAATTCACCCCTCCACTTT
d_gene: .; v_gene: TRBV5-5; j_gene: TRBJ1-2; abundance: .; CDR3aa: CASGDTHEAF; CDR3nt: TGTGCCAGCGGGGACACCCACGAGGCCTTC
d_gene: .; v_gene: TRBV19; j_gene: TRBJ1-1; abundance: .; CDR3aa: CASSFSGSVNTEAFF; CDR3nt: TGTGCCAGTAGTTTCTCCGGGTCGGTGAACACTGAAGCTTTCTTT
d_gene: TRBD1; v_gene: TRBV19; j_gene: TRBJ1-2; abundance: .; CDR3aa: CASSSWGQGVGYTF; CDR3nt: TGTGCCAGTAGTTCCTGGGGACAGGGGGTTGGCTACACCTTC
d_gene: TRBD1; v_gene: TRBV27; j_gene: TRBJ1-1; abundance: .; CDR3aa: CASSSRTGLNTEAFF; CDR3nt: TGTGCCAGCAGTTCCCGGACAGGGCTGAACACTGAAGCTTTCTTT
d_gene: .; v_gene: TRBV11-1; j_gene: TRBJ2-5; abundance: .; CDR3aa: CASSSRWETQYF; CDR3nt: TGTGCCAGCAGCTCGCGATGGGAGACCCAGTACTTC
d_gene: .; v_gene: TRBV11-2; j_gene: TRBJ1-3; abundance: .; CDR3aa: CASSLIPRPGNTIYF; CDR3nt: TGTGCCAGCAGCTTAATCCCCCGGCCCGGAAACACCATATATTTT
d_gene: .; v_gene: TRBV18; j_gene: TRBJ1-1; abundance: .; CDR3aa: CASLPGREDTEAFF; CDR3nt: TGTGCCAGCTTACCGGGGCGAGAGGACACTGAAGCTTTCTTT
d_gene: .; v_gene: TRBV27; j_gene: TRBJ1-3; abundance: once; CDR3aa: CASSPHGGENTIYF; CDR3nt: TGTGCCAGCAGTCCCCACGGGGGCGAAAACACCATATATTTT
d_gene: .; v_gene: TRBV2; j_gene: TRBJ1-2; abundance: .; CDR3aa: CASSTPGLAGGYTF; CDR3nt: TGTGCCAGCAGTACCCCAGGGTTGGCGGGTGGCTACACCTTC
d_gene: .; v_gene: TRBV15; j_gene: TRBJ2-7; abundance: .; CDR3aa: CATSTGGQISYEQYF; CDR3nt: TGTGCCACCAGCACTGGCGGGCAGATCTCCTACGAGCAGTACTTC
d_gene: .; v_gene: TRBV19; j_gene: TRBJ1-5; abundance: .; CDR3aa: CASSIDRTQYSNQPQHF; CDR3nt: TGTGCCAGTAGTATAGATCGGACACAGTATAGCAATCAGCCCCAGCATTTT
d_gene: TRBD2; v_gene: TRBV29-1; j_gene: TRBJ2-7; abundance: .; CDR3aa: CSYRAGGYEQYF; CDR3nt: TGCAGCTATAGGGCGGGAGGGTACGAGCAGTACTTC
d_gene: .; v_gene: TRBV10-3; j_gene: TRBJ2-7; abundance: few; CDR3aa: CAISLNGEQYF; CDR3nt: TGTGCCATCAGTCTAAACGGCGAGCAGTACTTC
d_gene: .; v_gene: TRBV5-4; j_gene: TRBJ2-2; abundance: .; CDR3aa: CASSSPQTVNTGELFF; CDR3nt: TGTGCCAGCAGCTCCCCCCAGACTGTGAACACCGGGGAGCTGTTTTTT
d_gene: TRBD2; v_gene: TRBV4-1; j_gene: TRBJ2-5; abundance: .; CDR3aa: CASSQLLAGSQETQYF; CDR3nt: TGCGCCAGCAGCCAACTACTAGCGGGGTCTCAAGAGACCCAGTACTTC